This note documents a single T cell receptor (beta chain) sequence. The antigen it binds to is not known. Base quality data are lacking; no much larger clone is found one base away. The source of the sample is a study of cytomegalovirus exposure and HLA in healthy donors (dated by TCRdb to about 2017). Background for the entire study: An earlier analysis of roughly 570 of the donors reported about 300 Gb of sequence data and 117 million unique TCR beta sequences obtained from roughly 180 million T cells. The T cell repertoires of several hundred subjects were profiled by immunosequencing and related to cytomegalovirus serostatus. The later analysis used no new phenotypic data to find candidate immune exposures, relying instead on TCR beta sequences and their occurrence across donors. A later genetic analysis used genome-wide SNP genotypes for about 60% of the roughly 670 donors, treating that subset as a discovery cohort. Around 300 gigabases of sequencing data and approximately 93 million unique TCR sequences were included in an early release covering 550 to 800 HLA-typed donors. To study patterns of TCR occurrence, a later analysis re-analyzed previously published TCR beta repertoires from just over 650 donors and added high-resolution HLA genotyping. The number of donors typed differed by locus, with about 629-640 for A, B, C, DRB1 and DQB1, more than 500 for DQA1, 600 to 610 for DPA1, and under 490 for DPB1. Every discovery cohort repertoire had been produced on one sequencing platform. The study was designed to test whether signatures of past pathogen exposure could be identified by cataloging public T cell receptors. Across approximately 420 genotyped donors of the cohort, an average of about 250,000 unique TCR beta nucleotide sequences per donor were sequenced, and roughly 17% of those sequences were non-productive. Class I and class II HLA loci were covered by the typing at four-digit resolution. A handful of DR-DQ haplotypes were treated as single units for association and clustering because of strong linkage in the cohort. To predict cytomegalovirus infection status, the study combined high-throughput TCR immunosequencing, statistical association of individual TCRs with disease status, and machine learning. In an earlier analysis of roughly 600 of the donors, high-throughput TCR beta sequencing was used to judge whether each TCR beta V gene segment behaved as functional or pseudogenic. Along with the approximately 650-subject first cohort, a separate validation cohort of around 110 different subjects was used. Among the roughly 400 genotyped donors, about 85% belonged to the genetic ancestry cluster associated with self-reported Caucasian donors. Donor age, sex, ethnicity and CMV serostatus were compiled alongside the repertoire data.

What the authors observed across the whole study: Only TCR beta chains were sequenced in this cohort, and the absence of alpha or paired-chain data limited detectable features. The classifier was reported to diagnose cytomegalovirus status with high specificity and sensitivity in both the original and validation cohorts. In a later genetic analysis, a missense DCLRE1C variant was associated with V-gene and J-gene trimming of TCR beta chains, and the association was replicated in an independent cohort. For the cohort, immune exposure information was limited to CMV serostatus. A cluster of highly shared sequence variants was judged likely to be a technical artifact of the sequencing pipeline. Compared with the roughly 600-donor mean, donors in an Asian-associated ancestry cluster had fewer N-insertions in productive TCRs, according to a later genetic analysis. A few of the identified cytomegalovirus-associated TCR beta chains were confirmed in vitro to be specific for cytomegalovirus antigens. According to the authors, the approach could potentially be generalized to other disease states and immunological phenotypes. The presence/absence analyses assumed that sequencing depth was roughly uniform across donors, and that assumption may not be true. Because some donors lacked HLA typing at each locus, the association tests relied only on the typed subset. An earlier analysis of roughly 570 of the donors showed that most TCR beta V segments appeared in productive rearrangements either about 90% or about 30% of the time, which broadly matched IMGT annotations. In the study, approximately 160 TCR beta chains were listed as associated with cytomegalovirus. A later analysis reported that several top co-occurrence clusters appeared linked to parvovirus B19, influenza, CMV and Epstein-Barr virus. Specific HLA alleles were associated with 15,000 to 20,000 TCR beta sequences at a false discovery rate of 0.05 in a later analysis. Linkage disequilibrium might explain the correlated functional status among segregating V segments, but an unknown experimental factor could not be ruled out. While some public TCRs were present in many individuals, most TCR sequences turned up only very rarely across donors. In a later analysis, HLA-associated TCR beta chains showed more clonal expansion and lower generation probabilities than non-associated chains that were equally common. A further reported finding was that TCR beta sequences accurately predicted the HLA-A and HLA-B alleles for most subjects in the first cohort. When HLA alleles, especially DR and DQ, strongly co-occurred, attributing TCR associations to individual alleles was difficult. In a later analysis, most CMV-associated TCR beta chains were found to appear HLA-restricted, with HLA associations seemingly driven largely by CMV exposure. In a later analysis, TCR association rates were found to vary across HLA loci, with the most associated TCRs seen for DRB1 alleles and the fewest for HLA-C alleles. The 87-base-pair reads could not distinguish some IMGT-functional V segments, including TRBV6-2 and TRBV6-3, so those segments were excluded. The earlier analysis of nearly 600 of the donors excluded fewer than 20 rarely observed V segments, including chromosome 9 orphons, because counts were too low.

The cohort comprised approximately 700 healthy bone marrow donors. At the time of sampling, every cohort member was nominally healthy, though immune exposures that went unrecorded were likely present. The donor was CMV seropositive and belonged to the group of about 290 seropositive cohort members. A peripheral blood sample was collected from each donor, and TCR beta sequencing was performed on peripheral blood mononuclear cells. Genomic DNA was extracted from the blood cell samples with the Qiagen DNeasy Blood Extraction Kit. The library was generated by the immunoSEQ multiplex PCR assay. A mixture of 60 forward primers for TCR Vbeta segments and 13 reverse primers for TCR Jbeta segments was used in the multiplex PCR. A multiplex PCR assay on genomic DNA amplified the CDR3 region of rearranged TCR beta genes. On the Illumina HiSeq System, the amplified TCR beta libraries were sequenced as 87-base-pair reads. The study's processing was this. A later analysis tallied roughly 80 million unique TCR beta chains across the 700 or so repertoires, and approximately 9.9 million of those chains were shared by two or more donors. A nearest-neighbor algorithm error-corrected the raw reads and collapsed the reads into unique sequences, merging closely related sequences to remove PCR and sequencing errors. V, D and J gene segments were assigned by aligning CDR3 sequences to IMGT reference sequences. Each retained sequence needed at least a six-nucleotide match to both a V gene segment and a J gene segment. A rearrangement counted as productive if the CDR3 had no stop codons and remained in frame with V and J, and every other rearrangement counted as non-productive. CDR3 was defined according to IMGT convention as the region running from the second conserved V-encoded cysteine to the conserved J-encoded phenylalanine. Sequences without an unambiguous match to a single V gene segment were excluded from the earlier analysis of about 630 of the donors. An earlier analysis of some 500 of the donors classified V segments as functional when productive rearrangements were above 56.7% and as segregating when the standard deviation between donors was above 5%. A statistical classification framework was built for diagnosing cytomegalovirus status from the catalog of TCR beta chain sequences. A later analysis assigned V and J genes by comparing TCR nucleotide sequences with IMGT/GENE-DB human TR gene sequences. Using the TCRdist pipeline, a later analysis assigned CDR3 sequences along with most-parsimonious VDJ recombination scenarios. In a later analysis, each TCR beta chain was defined by its CDR3 amino acid sequence together with its V-gene family, and reads without a unique V-gene family were excluded. To address suspected cross-contamination and a sequencing artifact, a later analysis removed over 500 highly shared, low-generation-probability nucleotide sequences. In a later analysis, a clonal expansion index was calculated for each public chain from normalized within-repertoire ranks of inferred template counts. In a later analysis, generation probabilities were computed with a VDJ recombination model fitted to out-of-frame rearrangements, and the resulting probabilities were checked against IGoR. A later analysis scored TCR-TCR, TCR-HLA and TCR-CMV co-occurrence with hypergeometric tests, applying a repertoire-size bias correction to TCR pairs. False discovery rates were estimated in a later analysis by permuting HLA or CMV assignments 20 times. In a later analysis, co-occurring TCRs were grouped using DBSCAN, and TCRdist sequence similarity was added for clustering within HLA-allele-positive subsets. For co-occurrence clustering, repertoires with fewer than 30,000 or more than 120,000 public chains were excluded, along with 4 to 6 repertoires with anomalous nucleotide sharing. This immuneACCESS table, as held by TCRdb, lists in-frame sequences with V and J called but not all clones. Of the missing ones, under half trace to an unresolved V gene in checked studies; the others have no known cause. V and J calls and clone size are as listed in that table; D and trimming were resolved from the DNA. The sample table holds tens of thousands of clones, of which around 80% were seen once. Of the sample, roughly 25% falls within the top ten clones.

CDR1 and CDR2 are read off the germline V gene as SGHTA and FQGNSA. Including cysteine and phenylalanine, the CDR3 has 14 amino acids. Kept here is only the CDR3 DNA, which spans 42 bases and is read in frame from base 1. Relative to germline, V is 0 bases shorter and J is 5 bases shorter, with 8 bases between their ends. The chain employs TRBV7-2 and TRBJ2-1, with TRBD2 as a weak D call on 5 bases. The clonotype comes from a woman in her 40s in good health and CMV-seropositive. The sequencing sample was made of PBMCs. The nucleotide sequence reads TGTGCCAGCAGCTTAGCTGGACTCAACAATGAGCAGTTCTTC. Its coded protein is CASSLAGLNNEQFF.